The 11 T cell receptor beta chains reported below all come from one sample, sequenced in a study of OX40 agonist ivuxolimab in advanced cancers. The assay was immunoSEQ multiplex PCR, and TCRdb's table has in-frame clones only and misses some. This table has 65,000 to 85,000 clones, roughly nine tenths appearing once. The sample here was CD4+ or CD8+ T cells sorted from blood, taken in a trial of the OX40 agonist ivuxolimab. Every receptor here comes from an adult with an advanced solid tumor such as melanoma, head and neck, liver or kidney cancer.

This chain connects TRBV4-1 to TRBJ1-2, with TRBD1 as a possible D gene (5 bases). V was shortened by 2 bases and J by 5 bases, with 9 bases between the two germline ends. Germline V gene lookup returns CDR1 MGHRA and CDR2 YSYEKL. The CDR3 is 13 residues long. CDR3 in amino acids: CASSQLDSYGYTF. The CDR3 DNA follows: TGCGCCAGCAGCCAACTAGACAGTTATGGCTACACCTTC.

J is TRBJ2-3 and V is TRBV10-3; TRBD2 agrees at 7 bases. The CDR3 runs 16 residues. V lost 6 bases, J lost 3 bases, and 12 bases stayed unmatched. Germline V gene data show CDR1 as ENHRY and CDR2 as SYGVKD. CDR3 in amino acids: CAIRPLTGGRTDTQYF. The CDR3 DNA follows: TGTGCCATCAGGCCTCTCACGGGGGGTAGAACAGATACGCAGTATTTT.

The chain links TRBV5-6 to TRBJ1-6; D gene unclear. V was pared by 4 bases and J by 10 bases, with 18 bases between. This CDR3 contains 15 residues. Germline CDR1 and CDR2: SGHDT and YYEEEE. As DNA, the CDR3 is TGTGCCAGCAGCCCTTACCTCGAGGAGGAATCACCCCTCCACTTT. Translating gives CASSPYLEEESPLHF.

This chain links TRBV7-9 with TRBJ2-3; D may be TRBD2 (6 bases). Germline loops: CDR1 SEHNR, CDR2 FQNEAQ (reference sequence). This CDR3 contains 16 residues. Between the trimmed V and J ends, which lost 2 bases and 2 bases, there was a span of 14 bases. The CDR3 region has the DNA TGTGCCAGCAGCTTACCCGGGGGACCCAACACAGATACGCAGTATTTT. Its protein is CASSLPGGPNTDTQYF.

This clone was seen just once. This chain joins TRBV14 and TRBJ1-2, with a possible D match to TRBD1 (5 bases). CDR3 length equals 15 residues. The V gene lost 3 bases and the J gene lost 0 bases, with 11 bases spanning the gap. Germline CDR1 and CDR2: SGHDN and FVKESK. CDR3 sequence reads: CASSHRREANYGYTF. For the CDR3, the DNA is TGTGCCAGCAGCCATCGCAGGGAAGCTAACTATGGCTACACCTTC.

With respect to this clone: The sample has other DNA sequences that encode this CDR3 too. The chain has TRBV4-1 and TRBJ2-1, with TRBD2 matching 7 bases. Germline values: CDR1 MGHRA, CDR2 YSYEKL. The ends lost 4 bases at V and 4 bases at J; junction bases unmatched: 7. This CDR3 has 15 amino acids. Written as DNA, the CDR3 is TGCGCCAGCAGCCCCCTTGGGGGGGGTTACAATGAGCAGTTCTTC. Translation gives CASSPLGGGYNEQFF.

The chain is built from TRBV4-1 and TRBJ2-7; the D gene is possibly TRBD2 (5 bases). The V end was cut by 0 bases, the J end by 3 bases, with 18 bases between. Germline V gene lookup returns CDR1 MGHRA and CDR2 YSYEKL. CDR3 length: 17 amino acids. The CDR3 protein is CASSQDVGRLGIYEQYF. The CDR3 nucleotides read TGCGCCAGCAGCCAAGACGTGGGTCGCCTCGGGATCTACGAGCAGTACTTC.

The DNA of the CDR3 is TGTGCCAGCAGTACACTAGGAGGTTCCTACGAGCAGTACTTC. Residues: CASSTLGGSYEQYF. The chain recombines TRBV27 with TRBJ2-7, with D perhaps TRBD2 (5 bases). The CDR3 extends over 14 amino acids. Germline values: CDR1 MNHEY, CDR2 SMNVEV (reference sequence). Trimming stripped 5 bases from V and 1 base from J, with 12 bases between.

The chain is built from TRBV9 and TRBJ1-2, with D maybe TRBD1 (5 bases). From germline, CDR1 is SGDLS and CDR2 YYNGEE. Trimming took 0 bases from V and 4 from J, leaving 10 bases between them. This CDR3 has 14 amino acids. The CDR3 reads CASSVEEGLYGYTF. CDR3 sequence (DNA): TGTGCCAGCAGCGTAGAAGAGGGACTCTATGGCTACACCTTC.

A single count supports this clone. The chain uses TRBV18 and TRBJ2-7; 11 bases map to TRBD1. Germline V lookup: CDR1 KGHSH, CDR2 LQKENI. There are 16 residues in the CDR3. J was trimmed by 0 bases and V by 3 bases; bases with no gene match: 4. The CDR3 DNA reads as TGTGCCAGCTCACCCGGACAGGGGGCCTTCTCCTACGAGCAGTACTTC. It encodes CASSPGQGAFSYEQYF.

V is TRBV27 and J is TRBJ2-7; the match to TRBD2 covers 11 bases. Germline V gene sequence: CDR1 MNHEY, CDR2 SMNVEV (reference sequence). The CDR3 is made up of 15 amino acids. Trimming cost V 2 bases and J 2 bases; bases outside gene matches: 2. Here the CDR3 reads CASSLLAGGPYEQYF. CDR3 nucleotide sequence: TGTGCCAGCAGTTTACTAGCGGGGGGACCCTACGAGCAGTACTTC.